This TCR beta chain derives from a study of OX40 agonist ivuxolimab in advanced cancers. About the study: Administration of intravenous ivuxolimab to patients occurred every 2 weeks at 0.01 to 10 mg/kg.

As concerns this clone: Its ends do not fully match the called genes, so a read error is possible.

Profiling relied on immunoSEQ multiplex PCR, and the TCRdb table lists in-frame clones only, not all of them. The sample has around 70,000 clones; roughly nine tenths are singletons. This CDR3 contains 12 residues. Germline CDR1 SGHAT, CDR2 FQNNGV. The source material was CD4+ or CD8+ T cells sorted from blood, sampled in a trial of the OX40 agonist ivuxolimab. This TCR was sampled from an adult with an advanced solid tumor such as melanoma, head and neck, liver or kidney cancer. The chain carries TRBV11-2 and TRBJ1-2, with D hard to call. The CDR3 reads CASSQANYGYTF. The CDR3 region has the DNA TGTGCCAGCAGCCAAGCTAATTATGGCTACACCTTC.